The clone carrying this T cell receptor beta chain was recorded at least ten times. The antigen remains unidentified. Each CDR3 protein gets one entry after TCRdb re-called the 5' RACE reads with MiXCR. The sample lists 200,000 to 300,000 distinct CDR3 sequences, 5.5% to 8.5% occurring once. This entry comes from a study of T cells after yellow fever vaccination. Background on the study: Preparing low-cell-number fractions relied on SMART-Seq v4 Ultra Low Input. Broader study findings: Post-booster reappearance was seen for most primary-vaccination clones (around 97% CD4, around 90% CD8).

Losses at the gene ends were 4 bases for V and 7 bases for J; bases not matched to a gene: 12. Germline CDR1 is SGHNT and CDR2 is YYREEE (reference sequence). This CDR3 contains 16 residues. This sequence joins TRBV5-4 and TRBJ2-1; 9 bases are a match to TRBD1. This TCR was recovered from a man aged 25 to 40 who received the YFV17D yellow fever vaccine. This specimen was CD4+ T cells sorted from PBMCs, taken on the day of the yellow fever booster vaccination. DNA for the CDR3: TGTGCCAGCAGCAACCCCGGGACAGGGATTGTGAATGAGCAGTTCTTC. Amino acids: CASSNPGTGIVNEQFF. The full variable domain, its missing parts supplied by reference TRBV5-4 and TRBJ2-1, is ETGVTQSPTHLIKTRGQQVTLRCSSQSGHNTVSWYQQALGQGPQFIFQYYREEENGRGNFPPRFSGLQFPNYSSELNVNALELDDSALYLCASSNPGTGIVNEQFFGPGTRLTVL.